The sequence of this T cell receptor beta chain was determined in a study of T cell changes during pregnancy in multiple sclerosis. Assay: immunoSEQ multiplex PCR; the TCRdb copy retains only in-frame clones and omits some. The table lists approximately 88,000 clones, roughly 93% of them singletons, with around 4.5% in the top ten. The CDR3 extends over 17 amino acids. V lost 1 base, J lost 5 bases, and 12 bases stayed unmatched. The V gene's germline CDR1 is SGHVS and CDR2 FNYEAQ. Sample: peripheral blood, taken in the first trimester of pregnancy. V gene TRBV7-6 combines with J gene TRBJ2-5, with TRBD1 identical over 8 bases. This TCR was sampled from a female donor with multiple sclerosis, enrolled in a pregnancy study. Here the CDR3 DNA reads TGTGCCAGCAGCTTAGGTACAGGGGGAGTAATCGGTGAGACCCAGTACTTC. Protein product: CASSLGTGGVIGETQYF.